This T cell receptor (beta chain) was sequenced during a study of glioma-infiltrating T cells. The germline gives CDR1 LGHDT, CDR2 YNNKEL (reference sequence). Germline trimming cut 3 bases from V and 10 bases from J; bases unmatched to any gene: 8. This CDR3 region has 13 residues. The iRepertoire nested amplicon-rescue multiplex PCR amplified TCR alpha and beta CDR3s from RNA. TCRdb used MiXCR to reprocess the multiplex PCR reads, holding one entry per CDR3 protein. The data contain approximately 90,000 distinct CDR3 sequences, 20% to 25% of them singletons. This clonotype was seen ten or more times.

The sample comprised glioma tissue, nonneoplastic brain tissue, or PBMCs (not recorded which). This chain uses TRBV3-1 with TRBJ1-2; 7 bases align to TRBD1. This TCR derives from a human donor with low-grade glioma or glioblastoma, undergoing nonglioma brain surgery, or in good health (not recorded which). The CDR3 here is CASSQPGQPSYTF. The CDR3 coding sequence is TGTGCCAGCAGCCAGCCGGGACAGCCCTCCTACACCTTC.